This T cell receptor beta chain was captured in a study of identical twins. Comment on this clonotype: Antigen unknown.

Trimming shortened V by 5 bases and J by 5 bases, and 18 bases separated the two germline ends. CDR3 length equals 15 residues. Using its own MiXCR run on the 5' RACE reads, TCRdb lists one record per CDR3 protein. The table shows about 890,000 distinct CDR3 sequences, with 9% to 15% occurring only once. Overall study findings and caveats: With abundant cord blood beta clonotypes, insertions were fewer; memory repertoires showed no such pattern.

These data are also associated with another study on yellow fever vaccine responses in identical twins.

This sequence originates from a woman aged 18-30 years in good health. The sample consisted of PBMCs. J is TRBJ1-2 and V is TRBV12-3 or TRBV12-4, with D maybe TRBD1 (6 bases). The CDR3 DNA sequence: TGTGCCAGCAGTCGACTCCCACAGGGAGGTTATGGCTACACCTTC. Its protein is CASSRLPQGGYGYTF.